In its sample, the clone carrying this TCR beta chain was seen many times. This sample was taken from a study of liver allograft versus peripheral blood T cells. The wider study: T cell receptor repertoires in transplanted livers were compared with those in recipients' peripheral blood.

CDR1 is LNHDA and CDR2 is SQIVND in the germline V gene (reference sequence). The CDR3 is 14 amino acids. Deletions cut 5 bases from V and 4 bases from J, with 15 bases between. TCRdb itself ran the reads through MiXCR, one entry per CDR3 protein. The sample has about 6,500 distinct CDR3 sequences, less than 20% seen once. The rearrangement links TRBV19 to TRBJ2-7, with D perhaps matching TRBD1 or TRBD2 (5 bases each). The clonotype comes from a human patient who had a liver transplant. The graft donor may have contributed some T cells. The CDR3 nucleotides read TGTGCCAGTAGTGTGGGACCGAGAATTTACGAGCAGTACTTC. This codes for CASSVGPRIYEQYF.